These 29 T cell receptor beta chains were sequenced from one sample in a study of response to subunit inactivated influenza vaccine. TCRdb passed the RT-PCR reads through MiXCR, listing each CDR3 protein once. The repertoire includes more than 700,000 distinct CDR3 sequences, 21% of them detected once, and 10% sits in the top ten. This specimen consisted of PBMCs from blood, obtained roughly 5 days after vaccination. These receptors were collected from a man between 50 and 59 years old who received an inactivated influenza vaccine.

The gene calls are TRBV10-2 and TRBJ2-7, with 9 bases that match TRBD1. The CDR3 covers 16 residues. The ends lost 1 base at V and 7 bases at J; junction bases unmatched: 11. In germline, CDR1 is WSHSY, CDR2 SAAADI. CDR3: CASSEFTGGPFSEQYF. The CDR3 nucleotides read TGCGCCAGCAGTGAGTTCACAGGGGGCCCCTTCTCGGAGCAGTACTTC.

This clonotype has just a few counts. This chain connects TRBV28 to TRBJ2-7, with D possibly matching TRBD1 (5 bases). The V end lost 5 bases, the J end lost 3 bases, and 14 bases lay between the germline ends. Germline V gene data show CDR1 as MDHEN and CDR2 as SYDVKM. The CDR3 totals 14 residues. This CDR3 is CASSPGFSYYEQYF. The CDR3 bases are TGTGCCAGCAGTCCAGGGTTCTCATACTACGAGCAGTACTTC.

The rearrangement links TRBV12-3 or TRBV12-4 to TRBJ2-7; tentative D call: TRBD2 (7 bases). There are 15 residues in the CDR3. V was cut by 0 bases and J by 4 bases, with 13 bases left in between. The CDR3 nucleotides are TGTGCCAGCAGTTTAGCTCGGGGGGCCAAATACGAGCAGTACTTC. It specifies CASSLARGAKYEQYF.

This clonotype has just a few counts. V usage is TRBV6-1 and J usage is TRBJ1-2, with D perhaps TRBD1 (5 bases). CDR3 length equals 15 residues. Trimming pared 5 bases from V and 0 bases from J, leaving 13 bases between. Germline assignment: CDR1 MNHNS and CDR2 SASEGT. The CDR3 reads CASSPGDGANYGYTF. DNA of the CDR3: TGTGCCAGCAGTCCCGGGGACGGAGCTAACTATGGCTACACCTTC.

The count of this clonotype is one. V is TRBV3-1 and J is TRBJ2-6, with TRBD2 matching over 9 bases. V lost 4 bases, J lost 0 bases, and 1 base stayed unmatched. The germline CDR1 and CDR2 sequences are LGHDT and YNNKEL (reference sequence). The CDR3 covers 16 residues. The CDR3 loop reads CASSRSGSSGANVLTF. The DNA for the CDR3 is TGTGCCAGCAGCCGTAGCGGGAGCTCTGGGGCCAACGTCCTGACTTTC.

This chain joins TRBV7-6 and TRBJ2-2, with D uncertain. Germline CDR1 and CDR2: SGHVS and FNYEAQ. The germline V and J ends were trimmed by 2 bases and 6 bases, with 16 bases remaining between them. CDR3 length: 16 residues. The CDR3 is CASSLSGRQPPGELFF. CDR3 bases: TGTGCCAGCAGCTTATCAGGTCGGCAGCCACCCGGGGAGCTGTTTTTT. Complete variable domain (other parts from reference TRBV7-6 and TRBJ2-2): GAGVSQSPRYKVTKRGQDVALRCDPISGHVSLYWYRQALGQGPEFLTYFNYEAQQDKSGLPNDRFSAERPEGSISTLTIQRTEQRDSAMYRCASSLSGRQPPGELFFGEGSRLTVL.

The CDR3 sequence: CASDWARTSGGRNNEQFF. CDR3 DNA: TGTGCCAGCGACTGGGCGAGGACTAGCGGGGGGCGAAACAATGAGCAGTTCTTC. The chain recombines TRBV6-8 with TRBJ2-1; TRBD2 aligns across 14 bases. Germline CDR1 and CDR2: MNHGY and SAAAGT. Germline trimming cut 8 bases from V and 5 bases from J; bases unmatched to any gene: 14. CDR3 size: 18 residues.

This clonotype was observed a handful of times. The chain links TRBV28 to TRBJ1-6; the match to TRBD1 covers 10 bases. The CDR3 length is 19 residues. J lost 4 bases, V lost 3 bases, and 12 bases had no gene match. Germline lookup yields CDR1 MDHEN and CDR2 SYDVKM. The CDR3 reads CASSFGLLQGQGYNSPLHF. DNA of the CDR3: TGTGCCAGCAGTTTCGGGCTCCTTCAGGGACAGGGGTATAATTCACCCCTCCACTTT. Using reference TRBV28 and TRBJ1-6 for the parts outside the CDR3, the full variable domain is DVKVTQSSRYLVKRTGEKVFLECVQDMDHENMFWYRQDPGLGLRLIYFSYDVKMKEKGDIPEGYSVSREKKERFSLILESASTNQTSMYLCASSFGLLQGQGYNSPLHFGNGTRLTVT.

There are a few counts of this clonotype. V usage is TRBV24-1 and J usage is TRBJ2-5, with D perhaps TRBD2 (5 bases). Trimming removed 2 bases at V and 2 bases at J, with 14 bases between. CDR3 length: 16 amino acids. Germline assignment: CDR1 KGHDR and CDR2 SFDVKD. In nucleotides, the CDR3 is TGTGCCACCAGTGATTCCCCTCCCTGGGAGCAAGAGACCCAGTACTTC. Its protein product is CATSDSPPWEQETQYF.

V usage is TRBV15 and J usage is TRBJ2-7; D is unclear. V lost 3 bases and J 1 base, leaving 10 bases between the germline ends. This CDR3 has 14 residues. Germline assignment: CDR1 LNHNV and CDR2 YYDKDF (reference sequence). The CDR3 region is CATSRGQDSYEQYF. DNA of the CDR3: TGTGCCACCAGCAGGGGCCAGGATTCCTACGAGCAGTACTTC.

This clonotype was seen a few times. The CDR3 coding sequence is TGTGCCAGCAGCGCGGGCGGGGATGAAGACAATGAGCAGTTCTTC. Amino acids: CASSAGGDEDNEQFF. The chain has TRBV5-4 and TRBJ2-1, with D possibly matching TRBD2 (6 bases). The germline V gene encodes CDR1 SGHNT and CDR2 YYREEE (reference sequence). The CDR3 is made up of 15 amino acids. V shed 4 bases and J shed 5 bases, with 16 bases lying between them.

This chain connects TRBV20-1 to TRBJ2-1, with 11 bases lining up with TRBD2. The V gene end was trimmed by 3 bases and the J gene end by 5 bases; junction bases not matched to a gene: 3. Germline V gene data show CDR1 as DFQATT and CDR2 as SNEGSKA (reference sequence). The CDR3 spans 14 residues. As DNA, the CDR3 is TGCAGTGCTAGCTCTAGCGGGGGGAACAATGAGCAGTTCTTC. Protein: CSASSSGGNNEQFF.

Ten or more counts support this clonotype. The J gene is TRBJ2-5, the V gene TRBV4-2; D assignment may be TRBD1 or TRBD2 (5 bases each). V was trimmed by 1 base and J by 0 bases, leaving 9 bases between them. CDR1 and CDR2 from the germline V gene are LGHNA and YNFKEQ. The CDR3 is 15 amino acids. CDR3 protein: CASSQVGADQETQYF. CDR3 DNA sequence: TGTGCCAGCAGCCAAGTCGGGGCAGACCAAGAGACCCAGTACTTC.

The genes are TRBV20-1 and TRBJ1-5; D is possibly TRBD1 (5 bases). Germline V gives CDR1 DFQATT, CDR2 SNEGSKA (reference sequence). The CDR3 contains 16 residues. The V and J ends lost 0 bases and 9 bases respectively, with 21 bases between them. The CDR3 spells CSAREVTGFLDGPQHF. CDR3 in DNA: TGCAGTGCTAGAGAAGTCACAGGCTTCTTAGACGGGCCCCAGCATTTT.

This clonotype was seen more than once but under ten times. This sequence joins TRBV12-3 or TRBV12-4 and TRBJ1-1, with a tentative D call TRBD1 (6 bases). The CDR3 has 14 residues. Trimming removed 8 bases from V and 6 bases from J, with 19 bases in between. The CDR3 is CASGLQGVVSEAFF. CDR3 DNA: TGTGCCAGCGGACTACAGGGAGTAGTCTCTGAAGCTTTCTTT.

This clonotype was recorded a few times. This chain links TRBV6-1 with TRBJ2-7; 9 bases agree with TRBD1. The CDR3 runs to 14 residues. V trimming: 5 bases; J trimming: 4 bases; junction bases outside the gene matches: 6. Per germline, CDR1 MNHNS and CDR2 SASEGT. This CDR3 is CASSPVGTGYEQYF. CDR3 sequence (DNA): TGTGCCAGCAGTCCAGTAGGGACAGGGTACGAGCAGTACTTC.

This clonotype occurred a few times. The V call is TRBV5-1, the J call TRBJ2-1; TRBD2 is a possible D gene (7 bases). This CDR3 has 16 residues. Germline-derived CDR1 and CDR2 are SGHRS and YFSETQ. Trimming took off 4 bases at V and 3 bases at J, with 17 bases between the two ends. The CDR3 coding sequence is TGCGCCAGCAGCCCGAGGCCAGGGGACTACTACAATGAGCAGTTCTTC. This codes for CASSPRPGDYYNEQFF.

This chain links TRBV5-1 with TRBJ1-1; D gene unclear. CDR1 SGHRS and CDR2 YFSETQ come from the germline V gene. V was pared by 1 base and J by 5 bases, with 15 bases between. The CDR3 is made up of 15 amino acids. The CDR3 bases are TGCGCCAGCAGCTTGTCGTCCGTCGCGGGAACTGAAGCTTTCTTT. Amino acid sequence: CASSLSSVAGTEAFF.

The chain is built from TRBV4-3 and TRBJ1-1; the D is unclear. The CDR3 is 15 amino acids. Looked up from germline, CDR1 is LGHNA and CDR2 is YSLEER. Trimming left V 1 base short and J 1 base short, with 10 bases between. DNA of the CDR3: TGCGCCAGCAGCCAAGGTTCCAGCCGGAACACTGAAGCTTTCTTT. Translated: CASSQGSSRNTEAFF.

The rearrangement joins TRBV28 to TRBJ1-4; D possibly corresponds to TRBD1 (6 bases). Per germline, CDR1 MDHEN and CDR2 SYDVKM. This CDR3 region has 16 residues. The V and J ends lost 4 bases and 9 bases respectively, with 21 bases between them. CDR3 residues: CASSWGQAIVNQKLFF. The CDR3 DNA reads as TGTGCCAGCAGTTGGGGGCAGGCCATCGTAAATCAAAAACTGTTTTTT. Using reference TRBV28 and TRBJ1-4 for the parts outside the CDR3, the full variable domain is DVKVTQSSRYLVKRTGEKVFLECVQDMDHENMFWYRQDPGLGLRLIYFSYDVKMKEKGDIPEGYSVSREKKERFSLILESASTNQTSMYLCASSWGQAIVNQKLFFGSGTQLSVL.

The chain uses TRBV18 and TRBJ1-1, with 7 bases that match TRBD1. Germline CDR1 reads KGHSH; CDR2 reads LQKENI. The CDR3 has 14 amino acids. With V trimmed by 2 bases and J by 5 bases, 5 bases remained unmatched. CDR3 protein: CASSPTDRATEAFF. CDR3 DNA sequence: TGTGCCAGCTCACCAACTGACAGGGCTACTGAAGCTTTCTTT.

This clonotype has just a few counts. A clone one base away is much larger, so this may be a read error. The chain combines TRBV7-2 with TRBJ2-7; 8 bases are a match to TRBD2. Germline CDR1 and CDR2: SGHTA and FQGNSA. The CDR3 covers 15 residues. V lost 1 base, J lost 2 bases, and 4 bases stayed unmatched. The CDR3 reads CASSLGTSRTYEQYF. CDR3 coding DNA: TGTGCCAGCAGCTTAGGGACTAGCAGGACCTACGAGCAGTACTTC.

A few counts support this clonotype. V usage is TRBV10-3 and J usage is TRBJ2-4; D is tentatively TRBD1 or TRBD2 (6 bases each). Germline CDR1 is ENHRY and CDR2 is SYGVKD. The CDR3 runs 16 residues. The V gene lost 3 bases and the J gene lost 0 bases, with 12 bases spanning the gap. In nucleotides, the CDR3 is TGTGCCATCAGTGATATAGGGGGGATAGCCAAAAACATTCAGTACTTC. It yields the protein CAISDIGGIAKNIQYF.

This clonotype has more than one count but fewer than ten. The rearrangement uses TRBV10-3 and TRBJ2-1; 10 nucleotides align to TRBD2. The germline gives CDR1 ENHRY, CDR2 SYGVKD. The CDR3 runs to 17 residues. V lost 4 bases and J lost 4; bases outside the gene matches: 10. CDR3 nucleotide sequence: TGTGCCATCAGTGCTTCGGCCGGGACTAGCGTATACAATGAGCAGTTCTTC. Its protein is CAISASAGTSVYNEQFF.

This clonotype has a handful of counts. This rearrangement joins TRBV28 to TRBJ2-1; 7 bases are a match to TRBD1. V lost 6 bases to trimming and J lost 3 bases; unmatched junction nucleotides: 5. Per the germline V gene, CDR1 is MDHEN and CDR2 is SYDVKM. CDR3 length: 14 residues. The CDR3 coding sequence is TGTGCCAGCAGCGTGACAGGGATCTACAATGAGCAGTTCTTC. This translates into CASSVTGIYNEQFF.

The rearrangement joins TRBV5-1 to TRBJ1-2; no definite D call. The CDR3 length is 15 residues. V dropped 0 bases and J dropped 2 bases, with 11 bases sitting between them. Germline V gene data show CDR1 as SGHRS and CDR2 as YFSETQ. Here the CDR3 DNA reads TGCGCCAGCAGCTTGGCACAGCCCGAGAACTATGGCTACACCTTC. It yields the protein CASSLAQPENYGYTF.

The V call is TRBV10-3, the J call TRBJ1-6, with 9 bases fitting TRBD1. The CDR3 contains 13 residues. Unmatched junction bases numbered 5, after V lost 8 bases and J lost 9 bases. The V gene's germline CDR1 is ENHRY and CDR2 SYGVKD. CDR3 nucleotides: TGTGCCATCCGACAGGGGGATGGTTCACCCCTCCACTTT. It translates to CAIRQGDGSPLHF.

This chain joins TRBV29-1 and TRBJ1-3; weak D call: TRBD1 (6 bases). The V gene's germline CDR1 is SQVTM and CDR2 ANQGSEA. Trimming shortened V by 5 bases and J by 3 bases, and 14 bases separated the two germline ends. This CDR3 region has 14 residues. CDR3 protein: CSVHTGIGGNTIYF. CDR3 DNA: TGCAGCGTTCACACAGGGATCGGTGGAAACACCATATATTTT.

The V and J genes are TRBV27 and TRBJ1-6; 11 bases map to TRBD1. The germline CDR1 and CDR2 sequences are MNHEY and SMNVEV (reference sequence). J was trimmed by 10 bases and V by 7 bases; bases with no gene match: 9. CDR3 length equals 15 residues. The CDR3, as DNA: TGTGCCAGCACACAGGGACAGGGGGTAGGGTCACCCCTCCACTTT. Translated, it gives CASTQGQGVGSPLHF.